The 15 T cell receptor beta chains below all came from one sample that was sequenced in a study of T cell responses to AZD1222 COVID-19 vaccine. Sequencing used immunoSEQ multiplex PCR; TCRdb keeps in-frame clones, though not all of them. Of 150,000 to 250,000 clones in the sample, just over 90% are singletons; the top ten hold around 3%. The sample was peripheral blood, taken 28 days after the second AZD1222 dose. The receptors here all came from an adult who received the AZD1222 COVID-19 vaccine.

The chain uses TRBV2 and TRBJ1-4; D possibly corresponds to TRBD1 (5 bases). With 4 bases removed from V and 3 bases from J, the gap between germline ends came to 15 bases. Germline-derived CDR1 and CDR2 are SNHLY and FYNNEI. CDR3 size: 16 residues. The CDR3 region is CASSGNKQDSNEKLFF. Here the CDR3 DNA reads TGTGCCAGCAGTGGGAATAAACAGGACTCTAATGAAAAACTGTTTTTT. The entire variable domain, with the rest obtained from reference TRBV2 and TRBJ1-4, is as follows: EPEVTQTPSHQVTQMGQEVILRCVPISNHLYFYWYRQILGQKVEFLVSFYNNEISEKSEIFDDQFSVERPDGSNFTLKIRSTKLEDSAMYFCASSGNKQDSNEKLFFGSGTQLSVL.

The V gene is TRBV11-2, the J gene TRBJ2-1; D is perhaps TRBD2 (5 bases). This CDR3 has 13 amino acids. V was pared by 5 bases and J by 6 bases, with 11 bases between. Germline-derived CDR1 and CDR2 are SGHAT and FQNNGV. DNA for the CDR3: TGTGCCAGCAGCCGTCGGACTTTCAATGAGCAGTTCTTC. This codes for CASSRRTFNEQFF.

This clone showed up just once. V gene TRBV18 combines with J gene TRBJ1-5; D may be TRBD1 (6 bases). V lost 5 bases to trimming and J lost 4 bases, with 9 bases between them. The germline gives CDR1 KGHSH, CDR2 LQKENI. CDR3 size: 13 residues. In DNA form, the CDR3 reads TGTGCCAGCTCAAAGGGGGTGAATCAGCCCCAGCATTTT. As protein: CASSKGVNQPQHF.

This chain links TRBV30 with TRBJ2-3; D may be TRBD1 or TRBD2 (6 bases each). In germline, CDR1 is GTSNPN, CDR2 SVGIG (reference sequence). V was trimmed by 4 bases and J by 10 bases, leaving 18 bases between them. This CDR3 region has 13 residues. Written as DNA, the CDR3 is TGTGCCTGGACCTCTTTTGGAGGGGGTTCGCAGTATTTT. Translated, it gives CAWTSFGGGSQYF. Complete variable domain (other parts from reference TRBV30 and TRBJ2-3): SQTIHQWPATLVQPVGSPLSLECTVEGTSNPNLYWYRQAAGRGLQLLFYSVGIGQISSEVPQNLSASRPQDRQFILSSKKLLLSDSGFYLCAWTSFGGGSQYFGPGTRLTVL.

This clone was observed a handful of times. V gene TRBV19 combines with J gene TRBJ1-5; D not certain. The germline V and J ends were trimmed by 7 bases and 0 bases, with 10 bases remaining between them. CDR3 length: 14 amino acids. The germline V gene encodes CDR1 LNHDA and CDR2 SQIVND (reference sequence). The CDR3 DNA reads as TGTGCCAGTACAGACGTTTATAGCAATCAGCCCCAGCATTTT. Protein: CASTDVYSNQPQHF.

The DNA of the CDR3 is TGTGCCAGCAGCTTAGGGACAGGGCAATACTATGGCTACACCTTC. It encodes CASSLGTGQYYGYTF. This chain joins TRBV7-2 and TRBJ1-2; 8 bases are shared with TRBD1. V lost 1 base, J lost 3 bases, and 4 bases stayed unmatched. This CDR3 spans 15 amino acids. Germline V gives CDR1 SGHTA, CDR2 FQGNSA.

V and J are TRBV7-2 and TRBJ2-5; 13 bases agree with TRBD2. V was pared by 3 bases and J by 5 bases, with 15 bases of the junction left unmatched. The CDR3 has 19 residues. Germline values: CDR1 SGHTA, CDR2 FQGNSA. The CDR3 loop is CASSFPDGLAGVGRETQYF. As DNA, the CDR3 is TGTGCCAGCAGCTTCCCCGATGGACTAGCGGGAGTAGGCCGGGAGACCCAGTACTTC.

The V call is TRBV5-1, the J call TRBJ1-6; 8 bases align to TRBD1. Germline V gene data show CDR1 as SGHRS and CDR2 as YFSETQ. The CDR3 has 14 amino acids. J gave up 9 bases and V 4 bases, and 6 bases lay outside the gene matches. The CDR3 DNA reads as TGCGCCAGCAGCCTAGGACAGGGTAGTTCACCCCTCCACTTT. Its translation: CASSLGQGSSPLHF.

This chain joins TRBV19 and TRBJ2-5, with D hard to call. V was cut by 6 bases and J by 5 bases, with 13 bases left in between. The CDR3 is made up of 13 amino acids. The germline CDR1 and CDR2 sequences are LNHDA and SQIVND (reference sequence). Here the CDR3 reads CASSRTVGETQYF. The CDR3 nucleotides are TGTGCCAGTAGCCGGACCGTAGGGGAGACCCAGTACTTC. Based on the CDR3 plus reference TRBV19 and TRBJ2-5, the full variable domain is DGGITQSPKYLFRKEGQNVTLSCEQNLNHDAMYWYRQDPGQGLRLIYYSQIVNDFQKGDIAEGYSVSREKKESFPLTVTSAQKNPTAFYLCASSRTVGETQYFGPGTRLLVL.

The J gene is TRBJ2-7, the V gene TRBV7-9; tentatively, D is TRBD1 (6 bases). The CDR3 spans 14 residues. The germline CDR1 and CDR2 sequences are SEHNR and FQNEAQ (reference sequence). The ends were cut back, 1 base at V and 5 bases at J, with 12 bases in the middle. The CDR3 reads CASSLVAGANEQYF. CDR3 DNA sequence: TGTGCCAGCAGCTTAGTGGCAGGGGCCAACGAGCAGTACTTC. Combining the CDR3 with reference TRBV7-9 and TRBJ2-7 gives the whole variable domain DTGVSQNPRHKITKRGQNVTFRCDPISEHNRLYWYRQTLGQGPEFLTYFQNEAQLEKSRLLSDRFSAERPKGSFSTLEIQRTEQGDSAMYLCASSLVAGANEQYFGPGTRLTVT.

The V gene is TRBV7-9, the J gene TRBJ2-7; TRBD2 aligns across 9 bases. CDR3 size: 13 residues. Germline V lookup: CDR1 SEHNR, CDR2 FQNEAQ (reference sequence). Trimming removed 5 bases from V and 5 bases from J; junction bases left unmatched: 4. The CDR3 DNA follows: TGTGCCAGCAGCGGCGGGAGGGCCCACGAGCAGTACTTC. Its translation is CASSGGRAHEQYF.

This clone was observed once. The chain combines TRBV3-1 (or the pseudogene TRBV3-2) with TRBJ1-2, with 8 bases matching TRBD1. Trimming at V came to 1 base and at J to 7 bases, leaving 2 bases not matched to a gene. The CDR3 runs to 13 residues. CDR1 LGHDT and CDR2 YNNKEL come from the germline V gene (reference sequence). DNA of the CDR3: TGTGCCAGCAGCCAAGTCACAGGGGGTGGCTACACCTTC. The encoded protein is CASSQVTGGGYTF.

The chain couples TRBV7-6 to TRBJ1-6; 8 bases align to TRBD1. Germline loops: CDR1 SGHVS, CDR2 FNYEAQ. This CDR3 has 15 residues. Trimming took 3 bases from V and 10 from J; bases not matched to a gene: 8. The CDR3: CASSFSDRARSPLHF. DNA for the CDR3: TGTGCCAGCAGCTTTTCGGACAGGGCACGGTCACCCCTCCACTTT.

For the CDR3, the DNA is TGTGCCAGCAGCCCGGGACGGGCGGATGGCTACACCTTC. It specifies CASSPGRADGYTF. The J gene is TRBJ1-2, the V gene TRBV7-2; TRBD1 is a possible D gene (5 bases). The CDR3 is 13 amino acids. Trimming cost V 5 bases and J 6 bases, with 13 bases left between them. Germline assignment: CDR1 SGHTA and CDR2 FQGNSA.

The rearrangement uses TRBV3-1 (or the pseudogene TRBV3-2) and TRBJ1-1; TRBD1 matches at 8 bases. The CDR3 runs to 16 residues. Germline CDR1 and CDR2: LGHDT and YNNKEL (reference sequence). V dropped 4 bases and J dropped 1; count of bases not matched to a gene: 8. The CDR3 coding sequence is TGTGCCAGCAGCCTAGACAGGGGAGGTTGGAACACTGAAGCTTTCTTT. Translation: CASSLDRGGWNTEAFF.